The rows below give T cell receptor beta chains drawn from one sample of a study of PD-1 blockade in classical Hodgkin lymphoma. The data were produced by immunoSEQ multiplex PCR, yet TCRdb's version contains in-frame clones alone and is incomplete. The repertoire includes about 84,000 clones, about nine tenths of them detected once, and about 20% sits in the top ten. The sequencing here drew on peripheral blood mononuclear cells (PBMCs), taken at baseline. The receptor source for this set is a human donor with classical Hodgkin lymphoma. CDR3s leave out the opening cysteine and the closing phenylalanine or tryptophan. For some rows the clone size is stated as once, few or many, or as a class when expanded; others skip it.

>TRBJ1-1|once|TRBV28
ASQDRRNTEAF
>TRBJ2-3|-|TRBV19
ASSIDSGAGRDTQY
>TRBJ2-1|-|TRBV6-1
ASSAGFGLAGDEQF
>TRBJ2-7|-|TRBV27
ASSLGPRGLHYYEQY
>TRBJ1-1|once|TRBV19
ASSIQGSNTEAF
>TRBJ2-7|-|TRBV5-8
ASSLALGGHEQY
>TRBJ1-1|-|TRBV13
ASSFGPDGPEAF
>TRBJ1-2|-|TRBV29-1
GVTGRKMGGYT
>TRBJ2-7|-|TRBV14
ASSPWGAEEQY
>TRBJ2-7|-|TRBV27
ASSSYDLASSYEQY
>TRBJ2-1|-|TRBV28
ASSLVVAGGPYEQF
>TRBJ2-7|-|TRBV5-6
ASSLQGIAAYEQY
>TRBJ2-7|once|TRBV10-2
ASSRLAAMSSYEQY
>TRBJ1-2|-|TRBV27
ASKGGANYGYT
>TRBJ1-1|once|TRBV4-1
ASSQDREGRTNTEAF